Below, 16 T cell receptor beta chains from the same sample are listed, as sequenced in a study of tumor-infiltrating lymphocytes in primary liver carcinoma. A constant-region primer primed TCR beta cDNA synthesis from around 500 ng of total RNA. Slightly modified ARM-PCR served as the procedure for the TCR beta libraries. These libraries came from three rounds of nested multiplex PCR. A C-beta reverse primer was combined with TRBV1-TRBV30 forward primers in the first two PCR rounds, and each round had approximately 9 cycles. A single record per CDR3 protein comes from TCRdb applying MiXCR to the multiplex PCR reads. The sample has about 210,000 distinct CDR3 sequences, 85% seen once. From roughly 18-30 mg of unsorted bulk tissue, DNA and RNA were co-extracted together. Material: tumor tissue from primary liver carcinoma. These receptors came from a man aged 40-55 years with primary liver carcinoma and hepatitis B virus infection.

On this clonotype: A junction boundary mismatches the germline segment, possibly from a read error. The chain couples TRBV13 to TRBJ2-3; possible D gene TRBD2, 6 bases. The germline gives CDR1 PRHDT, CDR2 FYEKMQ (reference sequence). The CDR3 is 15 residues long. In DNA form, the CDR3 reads TGTGCCAGCAGTCGTCGACAAGCGGGCACAGATACGCGGTATTTT. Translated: CASSRRQAGTDTRYF.

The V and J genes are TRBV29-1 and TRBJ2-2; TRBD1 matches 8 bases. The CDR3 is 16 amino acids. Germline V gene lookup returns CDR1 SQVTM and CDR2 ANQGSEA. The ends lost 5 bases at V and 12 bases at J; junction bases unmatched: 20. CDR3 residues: CSVPSPGGASTGKLFF. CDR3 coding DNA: TGCAGCGTTCCGAGTCCAGGGGGCGCGAGCACGGGGAAGCTGTTTTTT.

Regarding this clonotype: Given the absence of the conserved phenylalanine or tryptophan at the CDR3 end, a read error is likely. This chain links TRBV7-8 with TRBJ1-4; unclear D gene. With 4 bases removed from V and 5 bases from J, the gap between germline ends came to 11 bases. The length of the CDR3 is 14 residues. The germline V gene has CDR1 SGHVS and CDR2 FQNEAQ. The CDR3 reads CASSSWRGNEKLFL. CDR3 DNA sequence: TGTGCCAGCAGCTCATGGCGAGGAAATGAAAAACTGTTTCTT.

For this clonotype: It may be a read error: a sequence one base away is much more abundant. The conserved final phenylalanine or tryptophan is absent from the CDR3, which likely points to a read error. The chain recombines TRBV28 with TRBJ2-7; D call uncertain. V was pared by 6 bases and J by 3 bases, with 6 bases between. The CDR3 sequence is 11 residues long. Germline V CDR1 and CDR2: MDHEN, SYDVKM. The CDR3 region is CASRSLYEQYL. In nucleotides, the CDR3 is TGTGCCAGCAGGAGCCTCTACGAGCAGTACTTA.

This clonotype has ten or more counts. CDR3 DNA: TGCGCCAGCAGCTTGTCGGGGGGCTACACTGAAGCTTTCTTT. Its translation is CASSLSGGYTEAFF. J is TRBJ1-1 and V is TRBV5-1; perhaps TRBD1 as D (6 bases). This CDR3 has 14 amino acids. V was clipped by 1 base and J by 3 bases, with 10 bases between them. Germline CDR1 and CDR2: SGHRS and YFSETQ.

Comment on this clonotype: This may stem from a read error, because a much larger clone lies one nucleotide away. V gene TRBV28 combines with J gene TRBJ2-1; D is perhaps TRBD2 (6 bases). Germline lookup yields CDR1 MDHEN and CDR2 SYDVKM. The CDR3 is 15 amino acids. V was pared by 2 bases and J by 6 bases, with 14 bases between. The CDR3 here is CASSLGLARVNEQFF. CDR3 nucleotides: TGTGCCAGCAGTTTAGGGCTAGCGCGAGTCAATGAGCAGTTCTTC.

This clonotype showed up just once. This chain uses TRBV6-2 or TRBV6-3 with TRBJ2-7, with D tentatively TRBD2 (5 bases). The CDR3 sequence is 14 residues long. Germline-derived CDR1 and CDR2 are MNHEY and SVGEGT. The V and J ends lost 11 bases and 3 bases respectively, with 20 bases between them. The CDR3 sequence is CAGIRLQEGYEQYF. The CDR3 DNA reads TGTGCCGGCATAAGACTACAAGAGGGCTACGAGCAGTACTTC.

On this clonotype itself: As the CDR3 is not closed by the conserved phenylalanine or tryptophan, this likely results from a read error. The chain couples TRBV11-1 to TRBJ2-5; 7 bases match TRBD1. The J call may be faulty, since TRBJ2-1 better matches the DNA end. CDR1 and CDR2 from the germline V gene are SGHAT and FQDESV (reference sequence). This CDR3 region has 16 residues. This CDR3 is CASSQGQEVIQETQFY. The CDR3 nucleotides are TGTGCCAGCAGCCAAGGACAGGAGGTAATTCAAGAGACCCAGTTCTAC.

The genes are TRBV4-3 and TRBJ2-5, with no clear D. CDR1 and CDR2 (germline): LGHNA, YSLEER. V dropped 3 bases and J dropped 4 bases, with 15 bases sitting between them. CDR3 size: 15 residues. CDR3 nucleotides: TGCGCCAGCAGCCAGGACGCGGATCCTCTAGAGACCCAGTACTTC. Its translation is CASSQDADPLETQYF.

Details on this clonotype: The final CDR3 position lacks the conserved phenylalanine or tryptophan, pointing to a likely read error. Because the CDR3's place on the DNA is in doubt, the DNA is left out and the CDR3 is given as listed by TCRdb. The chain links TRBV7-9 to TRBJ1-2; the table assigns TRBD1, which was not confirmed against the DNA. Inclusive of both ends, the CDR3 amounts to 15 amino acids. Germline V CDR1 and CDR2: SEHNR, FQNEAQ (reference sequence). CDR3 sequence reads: CASSKGTGGDYDYTS.

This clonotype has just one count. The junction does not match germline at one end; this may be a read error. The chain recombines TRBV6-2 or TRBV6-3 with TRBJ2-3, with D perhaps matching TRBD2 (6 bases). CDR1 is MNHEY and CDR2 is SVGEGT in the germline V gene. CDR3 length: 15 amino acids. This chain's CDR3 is CVSSYSGRETDTQYF. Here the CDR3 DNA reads TGTGTCAGCAGTTATAGCGGAAGGGAAACAGATACGCAGTACTTT.

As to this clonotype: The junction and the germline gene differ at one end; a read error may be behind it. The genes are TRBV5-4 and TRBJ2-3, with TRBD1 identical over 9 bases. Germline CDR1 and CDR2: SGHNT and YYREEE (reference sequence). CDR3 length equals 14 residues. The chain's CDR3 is CVSNKDRGGDTQYF. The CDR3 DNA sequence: TGTGTCAGCAATAAGGACAGGGGTGGGGATACGCAGTATTTT. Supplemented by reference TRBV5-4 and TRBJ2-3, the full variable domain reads ETGVTQSPTHLIKTRGQQVTLRCSSQSGHNTVSWYQQALGQGPQFIFQYYREEENGRGNFPPRFSGLQFPNYSSELNVNALELDDSALYLCVSNKDRGGDTQYFGPGTRLTVL.

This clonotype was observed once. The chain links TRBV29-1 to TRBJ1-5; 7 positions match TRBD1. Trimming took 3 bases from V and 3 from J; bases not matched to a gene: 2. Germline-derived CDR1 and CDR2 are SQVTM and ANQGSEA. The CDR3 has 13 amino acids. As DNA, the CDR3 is TGCAGCGTTGATACAGGGGACAATCAGCCCCAGCATTTT. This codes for CSVDTGDNQPQHF.

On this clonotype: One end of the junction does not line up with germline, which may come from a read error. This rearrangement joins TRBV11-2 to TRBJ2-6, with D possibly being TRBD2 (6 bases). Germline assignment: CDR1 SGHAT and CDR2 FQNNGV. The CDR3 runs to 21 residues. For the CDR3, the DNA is TGCGCCATCAGCATGGGGGGAGACTGGGGCATTTCCCTCTCTGGGGCCAACGTCCTGACTTTC. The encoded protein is CAISMGGDWGISLSGANVLTF.

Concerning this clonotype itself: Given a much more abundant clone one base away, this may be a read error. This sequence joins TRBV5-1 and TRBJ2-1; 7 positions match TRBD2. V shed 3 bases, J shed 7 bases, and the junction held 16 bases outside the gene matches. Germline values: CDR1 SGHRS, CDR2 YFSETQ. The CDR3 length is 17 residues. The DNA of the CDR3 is TGCGCCAGCAGCTCGGTACTAGCGATCACCTTCCTAAATGAGCAGTTCTTC. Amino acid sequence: CASSSVLAITFLNEQFF.

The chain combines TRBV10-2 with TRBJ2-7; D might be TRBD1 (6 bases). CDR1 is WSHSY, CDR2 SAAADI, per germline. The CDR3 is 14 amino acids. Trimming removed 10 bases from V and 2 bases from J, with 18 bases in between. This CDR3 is CATYMTGGTYEQYF. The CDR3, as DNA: TGCGCCACATACATGACAGGTGGTACCTACGAGCAGTACTTC.